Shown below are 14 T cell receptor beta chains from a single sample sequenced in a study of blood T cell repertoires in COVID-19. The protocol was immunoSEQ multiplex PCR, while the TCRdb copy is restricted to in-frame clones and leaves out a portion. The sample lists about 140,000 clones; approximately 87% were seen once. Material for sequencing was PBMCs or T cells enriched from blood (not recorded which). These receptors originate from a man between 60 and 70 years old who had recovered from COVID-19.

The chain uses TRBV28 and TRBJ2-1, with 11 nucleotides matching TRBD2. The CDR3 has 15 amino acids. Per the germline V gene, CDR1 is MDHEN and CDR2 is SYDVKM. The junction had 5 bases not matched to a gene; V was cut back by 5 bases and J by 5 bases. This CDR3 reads CASSISGGDHNEQFF. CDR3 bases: TGTGCCAGCAGTATTAGCGGGGGGGACCACAATGAGCAGTTCTTC.

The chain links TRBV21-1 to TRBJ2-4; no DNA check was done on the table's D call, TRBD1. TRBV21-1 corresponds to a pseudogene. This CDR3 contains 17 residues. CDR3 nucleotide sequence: TGTGCCAGCAGCAGGACCAAGCCTGGACAGGTTTTCAGCATTCAGTACTTC. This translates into CASSRTKPGQVFSIQYF.

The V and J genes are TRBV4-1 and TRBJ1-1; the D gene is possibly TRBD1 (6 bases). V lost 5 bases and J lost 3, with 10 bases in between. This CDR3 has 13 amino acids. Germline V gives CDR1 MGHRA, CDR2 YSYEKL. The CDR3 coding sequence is TGCGCCAGCAGCTTACGACAGGACACTGAAGCTTTCTTT. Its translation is CASSLRQDTEAFF.

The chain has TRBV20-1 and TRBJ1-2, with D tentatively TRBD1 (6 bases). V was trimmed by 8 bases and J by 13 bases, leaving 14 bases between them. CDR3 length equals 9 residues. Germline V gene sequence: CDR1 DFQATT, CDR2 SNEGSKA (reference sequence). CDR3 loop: CSPRQAVTF. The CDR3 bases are TGCAGTCCACGACAGGCGGTCACCTTC.

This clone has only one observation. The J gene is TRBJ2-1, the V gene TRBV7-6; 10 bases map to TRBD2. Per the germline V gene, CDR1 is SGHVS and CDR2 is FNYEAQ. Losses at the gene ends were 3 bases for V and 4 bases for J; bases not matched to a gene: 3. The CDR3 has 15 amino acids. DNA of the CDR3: TGTGCCAGCAGCTTTTTTAGCGGGGGGTACAATGAGCAGTTCTTC. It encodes CASSFFSGGYNEQFF.

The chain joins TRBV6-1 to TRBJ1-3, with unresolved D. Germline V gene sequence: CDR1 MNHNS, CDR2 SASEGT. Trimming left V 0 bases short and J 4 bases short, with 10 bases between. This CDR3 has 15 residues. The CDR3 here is CASSEAGRTGNTIYF. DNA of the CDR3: TGTGCCAGCAGTGAAGCTGGCAGAACCGGAAACACCATATATTTT.

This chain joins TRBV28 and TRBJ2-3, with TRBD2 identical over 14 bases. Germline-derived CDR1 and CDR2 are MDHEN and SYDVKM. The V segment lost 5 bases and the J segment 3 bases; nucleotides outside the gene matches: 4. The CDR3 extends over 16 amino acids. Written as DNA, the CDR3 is TGTGCCAGCAGTCCGACTAGCGGGAGGGGGACAGATACGCAGTATTTT. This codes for CASSPTSGRGTDTQYF.

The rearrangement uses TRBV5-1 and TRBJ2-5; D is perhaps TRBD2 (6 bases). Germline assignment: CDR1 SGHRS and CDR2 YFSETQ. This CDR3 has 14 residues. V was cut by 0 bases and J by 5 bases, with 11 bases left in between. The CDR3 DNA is TGCGCCAGCAGCTTGGAGCGGGCGGGCGAGACCCAGTACTTC. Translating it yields CASSLERAGETQYF.

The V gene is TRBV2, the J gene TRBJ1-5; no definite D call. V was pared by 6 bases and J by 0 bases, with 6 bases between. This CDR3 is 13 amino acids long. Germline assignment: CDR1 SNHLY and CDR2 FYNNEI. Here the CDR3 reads CASRTLSNQPQHF. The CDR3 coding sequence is TGTGCCAGCAGGACACTTAGCAATCAGCCCCAGCATTTT.

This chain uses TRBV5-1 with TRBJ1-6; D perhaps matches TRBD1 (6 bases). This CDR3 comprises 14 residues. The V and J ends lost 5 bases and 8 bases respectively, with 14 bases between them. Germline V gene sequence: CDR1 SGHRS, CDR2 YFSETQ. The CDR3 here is CASSTGTTDSPLHF. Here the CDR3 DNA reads TGCGCCAGCAGTACCGGGACAACAGATTCACCCCTCCACTTT.

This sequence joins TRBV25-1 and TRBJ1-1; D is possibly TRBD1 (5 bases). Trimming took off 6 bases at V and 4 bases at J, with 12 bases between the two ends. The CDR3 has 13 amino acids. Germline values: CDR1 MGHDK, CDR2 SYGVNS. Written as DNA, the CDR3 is TGTGCCAGCAGATTCAGGGAGGGCACTGAAGCTTTCTTT. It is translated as CASRFREGTEAFF.

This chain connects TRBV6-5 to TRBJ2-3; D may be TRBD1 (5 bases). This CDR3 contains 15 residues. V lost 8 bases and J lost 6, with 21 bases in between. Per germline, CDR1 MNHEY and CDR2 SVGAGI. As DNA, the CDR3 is TGTGCCAGCCGAACCCCATCAGGGATCGGGGATACGCAGTATTTT. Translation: CASRTPSGIGDTQYF.

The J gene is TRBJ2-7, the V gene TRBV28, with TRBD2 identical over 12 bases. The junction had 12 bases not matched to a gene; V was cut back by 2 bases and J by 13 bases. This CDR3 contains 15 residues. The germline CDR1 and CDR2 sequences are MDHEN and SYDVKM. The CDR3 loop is CASSLRPLAGGRIYF. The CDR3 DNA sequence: TGTGCCAGCAGTTTACGACCACTAGCGGGGGGCAGAATTTACTTC.

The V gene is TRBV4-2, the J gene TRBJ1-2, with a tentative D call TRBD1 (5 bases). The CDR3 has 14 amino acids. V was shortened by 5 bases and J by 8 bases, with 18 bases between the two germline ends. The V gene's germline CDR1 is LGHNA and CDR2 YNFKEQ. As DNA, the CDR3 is TGTGCCAGCAGCGACAGCAGCTCCCTGGGGGGCTACACCTTC. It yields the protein CASSDSSSLGGYTF.